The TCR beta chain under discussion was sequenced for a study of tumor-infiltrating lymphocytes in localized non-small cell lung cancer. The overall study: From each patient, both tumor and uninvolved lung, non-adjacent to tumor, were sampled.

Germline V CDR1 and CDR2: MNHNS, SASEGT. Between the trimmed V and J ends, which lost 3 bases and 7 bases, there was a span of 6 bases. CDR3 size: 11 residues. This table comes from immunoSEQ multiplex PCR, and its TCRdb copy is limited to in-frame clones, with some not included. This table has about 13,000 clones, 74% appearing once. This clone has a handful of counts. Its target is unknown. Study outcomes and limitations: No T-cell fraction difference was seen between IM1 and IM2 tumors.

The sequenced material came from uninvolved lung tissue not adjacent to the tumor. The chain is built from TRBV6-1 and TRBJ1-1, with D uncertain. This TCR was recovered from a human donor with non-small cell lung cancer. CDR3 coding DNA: TGTGCCAGCAGTGAGCGGGATGAAGCTTTCTTT. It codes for CASSERDEAFF.